This T cell receptor (beta chain) was captured by sequencing in a study of radiation and T cells in renal cell carcinoma. Turning to the study itself: Nephrectomy followed 15 Gy stereotactic body radiation by 4 weeks. Broader study findings: Top tumor clonotypes rose in blood 2 weeks post-radiation, then contracted.

Assay used: immunoSEQ multiplex PCR; TCRdb lists only in-frame clones, some missing. The sample has 70,000 or so clones, about 80% seen once; the top ten hold around 5.5%. About this clone: Antigen: not known.

The germline V gene encodes CDR1 KGHSH and CDR2 LQKENI. The V and J ends lost 2 bases and 2 bases respectively, with 16 bases between them. The CDR3 covers 16 residues. Time point defined: blood 2 weeks post-SBRT. Treatment reported: 15 Gy SBRT to primary tumor, nephrectomy 4 weeks later. Serial blood draws occurred at baseline and 2 and 4 weeks post-SBRT. V gene TRBV18 combines with J gene TRBJ2-7; weak D call: TRBD2 (6 bases). The sequence was collected from a man in his sixties with renal cell carcinoma. Sequenced material: blood, taken from a patient whose treatment included radiotherapy and nephrectomy. The CDR3 here is CASSPNGGGLTYEQYF. CDR3 nucleotide sequence: TGTGCCAGCTCACCAAACGGAGGAGGGCTCACCTACGAGCAGTACTTC.